This record concerns one T cell receptor (beta chain) sequence. Its antigen remains undetermined. The input lacks base qualities; no much larger clone sits a single base away. The CDR3 regions of human TCRbeta chains were analyzed by immunosequencing. On the study's bioinformatics: Repertoire TCRs were matched against a reference library of SARS-CoV-2-specific TCRs generated with the MIRA antigen-specificity platform. Breadth was defined as the fraction of unique TCRs that were SARS-CoV-2-associated, and depth was defined as the fraction of total T cells that were SARS-CoV-2-associated. Using the MIRA data, each spike-specific TCR was mapped to the spike region that the TCR reacts to and placed in a CD4 or CD8 class. Log10-transformed breadth and depth values were compared by one-way ANOVA with Sidak's multiple comparisons tests. The clones in this table, taken by TCRdb from immuneACCESS, are in-frame only. Not every clone is retained; where verified, under half of the shortfall comes from an unresolved V gene, and the cause of the rest is unknown. V and J calls and clone size are copied from that table; D and trimming were computed from the DNA. The sample records some 120,000 clones, over 90% of which are singletons. The top ten clonotypes cover 0.75% to 0.95% of the sample.

The data stem from a study of T cell responses to AZD1222 COVID-19 vaccine (dated by TCRdb to the early 2020s). A note on the overall study: AZD1222 recipients whose second dose came at about 4 weeks and those whose second dose came at about 12 weeks were combined into one group, since spike-specific TCR depth and breadth did not differ between the two schedules. Trial participants were enrolled by age into subgroups of 18-55, 56-69 and 70-plus years, and 148, 28 and 57 TCR-sequenced participants, respectively, were included in these subgroups. TCR sequencing covered some 240 trial participants: about 210 given two doses of AZD1222 and 26 given two doses of MenACWY control vaccine.

The sample's time point label is to be understood as: baseline before first vaccination. Samples from vaccinated people were obtained from the UK trials COV001 and COV002, which included a single-blind randomized controlled phase 2/3 trial of AZD1222 (ChAdOx1 nCoV-19) in healthy adults. For TCRbeta chain sequencing, PBMC samples were collected from trial participants at day 0 and at day 28 after the second dose. Overall results and qualifications from the work: Because no samples from the day 14 peak response were available, repertoires could be characterized only after the peak T cell response. Most participants were white British and females outnumbered males, and the authors suggested that clonal diversity may have been underestimated. In the small 56-69-year group, the increase in depth fell short of significance, most likely because of low power. After two AZD1222 doses, both the breadth and the depth of spike-specific TCRs were significantly higher than at day 0 and than in MenACWY recipients. Reportedly, close to half of the unique spike-specific TCRs recognized epitopes lying outside the regions that are mutated in the B.1.351 and B.1.1.7 variants. Vaccine-associated CD4 TCRs spanned the whole spike protein, with dominant responses in regions 160-218 and 743-854. Conclusions about previously exposed vaccinees are limited, since just 5 or 6 AZD1222 recipients were seropositive for SARS-CoV-2 at baseline.

Trimmed from V: 8 bases; trimmed from J: 3 bases; junction bases lacking a gene match: 4. The CDR3 numbers 14 residues from cysteine through phenylalanine. The CDR3 DNA has 42 bases and is translated from base 1. CDR1 and CDR2, looked up from the germline V gene (reference sequence), are MNHEY and SMNVEV. The chain uses TRBV27 and TRBJ2-3; TRBD1 matches 11 bases in the middle. The material was peripheral blood, obtained on day 0 of AZD1222 vaccination. The clonotype originates from an adult in good health. The CDR3 region has the sequence CASRGQGATDTQYF. The DNA sequence reads TGTGCCAGCCGTGGACAGGGGGCAACAGATACGCAGTATTTT.